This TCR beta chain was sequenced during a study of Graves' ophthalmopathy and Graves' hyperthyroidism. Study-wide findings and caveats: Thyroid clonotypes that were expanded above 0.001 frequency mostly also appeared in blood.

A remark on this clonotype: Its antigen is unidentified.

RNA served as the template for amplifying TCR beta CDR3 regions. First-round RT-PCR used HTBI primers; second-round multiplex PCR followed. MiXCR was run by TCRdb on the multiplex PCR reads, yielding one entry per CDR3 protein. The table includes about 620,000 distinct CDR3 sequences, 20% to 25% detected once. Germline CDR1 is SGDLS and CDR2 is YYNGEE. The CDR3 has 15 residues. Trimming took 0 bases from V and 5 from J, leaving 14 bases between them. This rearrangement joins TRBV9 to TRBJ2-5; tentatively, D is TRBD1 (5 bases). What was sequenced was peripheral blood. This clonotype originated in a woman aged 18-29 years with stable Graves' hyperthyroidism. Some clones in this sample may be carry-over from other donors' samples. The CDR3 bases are TGTGCCAGCAGCGTAGGGCAGGGATTCACGGAGACCCAGTACTTC. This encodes CASSVGQGFTETQYF.